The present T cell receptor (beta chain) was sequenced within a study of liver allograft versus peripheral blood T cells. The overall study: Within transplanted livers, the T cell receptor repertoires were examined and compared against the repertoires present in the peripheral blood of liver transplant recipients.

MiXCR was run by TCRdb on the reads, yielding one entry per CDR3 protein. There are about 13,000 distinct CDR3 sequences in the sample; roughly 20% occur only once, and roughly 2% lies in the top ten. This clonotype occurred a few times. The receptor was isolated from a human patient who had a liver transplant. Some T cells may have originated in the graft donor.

CDR3 in amino acids: CASSRRGLDTQYF. CDR3 bases: TGTGCCAGCAGCCGCCGAGGGTTAGATACGCAGTATTTT. This rearrangement joins TRBV7-2 to TRBJ2-3, with a possible D match to TRBD2 (5 bases). The CDR3 sequence is 13 residues long. V shed 5 bases and J shed 5 bases, with 11 bases lying between them. Per germline, CDR1 SGHTA and CDR2 FQGNSA.